This TCR beta chain comes out of a study of cytomegalovirus exposure and HLA in healthy donors. CDR3 size: 12 residues. V lost 5 bases and J 1 base, leaving 5 bases between the germline ends. Germline CDR1 is SGHVS and CDR2 is FNYEAQ. General study points: Sequencing likely caused a cluster of highly shared sequence variants.

For this clone: Its matching antigen is unknown.

With 60 Vbeta and 13 Jbeta primers, the PCR was carried out. TCRdb's table, derived via immunoSEQ multiplex PCR, lists solely in-frame clones and lacks some. The table records approximately 110,000 clones, around 77% of them present only once. Sample: PBMCs. The sequence was obtained from a woman younger than 45 in good health and CMV-seropositive. V gene TRBV7-6 combines with J gene TRBJ1-1; D is ambiguous. The CDR3 region is CASSRGNTEAFF. In nucleotides, the CDR3 is TGTGCCAGCAGCCGGGGGAACACTGAAGCTTTCTTT.